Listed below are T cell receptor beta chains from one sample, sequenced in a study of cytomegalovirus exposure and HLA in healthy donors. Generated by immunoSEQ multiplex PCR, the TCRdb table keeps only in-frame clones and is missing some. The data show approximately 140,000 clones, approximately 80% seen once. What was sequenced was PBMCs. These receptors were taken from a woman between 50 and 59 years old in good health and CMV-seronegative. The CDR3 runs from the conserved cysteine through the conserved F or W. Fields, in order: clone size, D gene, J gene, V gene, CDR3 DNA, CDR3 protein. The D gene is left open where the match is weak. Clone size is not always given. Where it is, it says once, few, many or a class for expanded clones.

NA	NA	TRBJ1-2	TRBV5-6	TGTGCCAGCAGCTATCGGAGGCGGAATATCTATGGCTACACCTTC	CASSYRRRNIYGYTF
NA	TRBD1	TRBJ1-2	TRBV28	TGTGCCAGCAGTCGCTACAGGGGCGGTACCGGCTATGGCTACACCTTC	CASSRYRGGTGYGYTF
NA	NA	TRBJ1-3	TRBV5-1	TGCGCCAGCAGCTTGGTGGGGGCAAGAGTTGGAAACACCATATATTTT	CASSLVGARVGNTIYF
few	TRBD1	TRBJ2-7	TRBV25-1	TGTGCCAGCAGCCCGGACAGGACCTACGAGCAGTACTTC	CASSPDRTYEQYF
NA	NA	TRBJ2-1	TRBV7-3	TGTGCCAGCAGCTTACTCCGGACTCTATCCTACAATGAGCAGTTCTTC	CASSLLRTLSYNEQFF
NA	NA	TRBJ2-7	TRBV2	TGTGCCAGCCTTACAGGGTACGAGCAGTACTTC	CASLTGYEQYF
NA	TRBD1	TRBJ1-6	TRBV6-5	TGTGCCAGCAGCAGACAGGGATTGAATTCACCCCTCCACTTT	CASSRQGLNSPLHF
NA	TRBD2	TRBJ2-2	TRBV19	TGTGCCAGTAGTATAGATCCAGCGGGGGGCGGGACCGGGGAGCTGTTTTTT	CASSIDPAGGGTGELFF
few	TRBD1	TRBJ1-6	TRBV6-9	TGTGCCAGCACCATGACAGGGTTGGGTAATTCACCCCTCCACTTT	CASTMTGLGNSPLHF
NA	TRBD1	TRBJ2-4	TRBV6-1	TGTGCCAGCAGTGAACGACAGGGGATTGGCAAAAACATTCAGTACTTC	CASSERQGIGKNIQYF
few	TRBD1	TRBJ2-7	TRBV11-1	TGTGCCAGCAGCTTAGACAGGGGGCCAGAGGAGCAGTACTTC	CASSLDRGPEEQYF
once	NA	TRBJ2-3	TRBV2	TGTGCCAGCAGTGTTGCCCTAGCTGCAGATACGCAGTATTTT	CASSVALAADTQYF
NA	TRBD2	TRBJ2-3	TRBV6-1	TGTGCCACATTCAGGGACTATAGCACAGATACGCAGTATTTT	CATFRDYSTDTQYF
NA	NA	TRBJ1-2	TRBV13	TGTGCCAGCAGCTTAGGAACAGTTAACTATGGCTACACCTTC	CASSLGTVNYGYTF
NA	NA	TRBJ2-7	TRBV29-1	TGCAGCGTTGAGTTAGGTCGGGTGCCCTACGAGCAGTACTTC	CSVELGRVPYEQYF
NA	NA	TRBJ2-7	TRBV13	TGTGCCAGCAGCTTAGATGGGACACCGAGGGACGAGCAGTACTTC	CASSLDGTPRDEQYF
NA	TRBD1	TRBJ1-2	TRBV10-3	TGTGCCATCAGGAATGACAGGGGGAACTATGGCTACACCTTC	CAIRNDRGNYGYTF
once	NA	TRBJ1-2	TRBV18	TGTGCCAGCTCACCATCTGGGGGGGCTGTCTCCTATGGCTACACCTTC	CASSPSGGAVSYGYTF
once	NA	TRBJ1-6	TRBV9	TGTGCCAGCAGCGTAGGGGCGGGGGGCGATTCACCCCTCCACTTT	CASSVGAGGDSPLHF
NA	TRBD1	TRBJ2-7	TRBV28	TGTGCCAGCAGTTTATATAAGGGGGCGAACGATGAGCAGTACTTC	CASSLYKGANDEQYF
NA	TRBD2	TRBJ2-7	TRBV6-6	TGTGCCAGCAGCTCGGGACTAGTCAGATCCTACGAGCAGTACTTC	CASSSGLVRSYEQYF
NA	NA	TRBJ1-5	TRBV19	TGTGCCAGTAGGGAAGGAGGGACCCAGCATTTT	CASREGGTQHF
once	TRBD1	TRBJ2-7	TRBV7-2	TGTGCCAGCAGCTTACGCCAGGACAGGCGTGGCGAGCAGTACTTC	CASSLRQDRRGEQYF
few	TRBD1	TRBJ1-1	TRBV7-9	TGTGCCAGCAGCAAACCTTGGACAGGGGGCGATGGCACTGAAGCTTTCTTT	CASSKPWTGGDGTEAFF
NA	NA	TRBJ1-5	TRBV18	TGTGCCAGCTCACCAAGCCCAACGTTGGTGGATCAGCCCCAGCATTTT	CASSPSPTLVDQPQHF
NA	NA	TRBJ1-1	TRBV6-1	TGTGCCAGCAGTTCGACACCGGAGAACACTGAAGCTTTCTTT	CASSSTPENTEAFF